The 8 T cell receptor beta chains in this list originate from one sample, sequenced in a study of post-analysis software for immune sequencing data. Libraries were made from TCR beta cDNA, and they carried unique molecular identifiers. MiXCR, run by TCRdb on the PCR reads, gives a single entry per CDR3 protein. The repertoire includes roughly 150,000 distinct CDR3 sequences, under 40% of them detected once, and 25% to 35% sits in the top ten. The specimen comprised blood, sampled after autologous hematopoietic stem cell transplantation. These receptors came from a girl aged 10-17 years with multiple sclerosis.

This clonotype was observed a handful of times. V gene TRBV12-3 or TRBV12-4 combines with J gene TRBJ1-1; D is unresolved. V was clipped by 2 bases and J by 1 base, with 5 bases between them. This CDR3 has 13 amino acids. The CDR3 sequence: CASSLTQNTEAFF. CDR3 sequence (DNA): TGTGCCAGCAGTTTAACCCAGAACACTGAAGCTTTCTTT.

The rearrangement links TRBV7-9 to TRBJ2-1; 8 bases map to TRBD2. This CDR3 is built from 14 residues. Per germline, CDR1 SEHNR and CDR2 FQNEAQ (reference sequence). Trimming at V came to 6 bases and at J to 7 bases, leaving 8 bases not matched to a gene. The CDR3 bases are TGTGCCAGCAGAAGCCAGCGGGAGTATAATGAGCAGTTCTTC. The encoded protein is CASRSQREYNEQFF. Drawing the rest from reference TRBV7-9 and TRBJ2-1, the complete variable domain is DTGVSQNPRHKITKRGQNVTFRCDPISEHNRLYWYRQTLGQGPEFLTYFQNEAQLEKSRLLSDRFSAERPKGSFSTLEIQRTEQGDSAMYLCASRSQREYNEQFFGPGTRLTVL.

The rearrangement joins TRBV7-2 to TRBJ2-4, with D hard to call. V was clipped by 1 base and J by 6 bases, with 10 bases between them. The CDR3 loop spans 14 amino acids. CDR1 is SGHTA, CDR2 FQGNSA, per germline. DNA for the CDR3: TGTGCCAGCAGCTTAGACCACGTCGGAAACATTCAGTACTTC. Its protein is CASSLDHVGNIQYF.

This clonotype was recorded at least ten times. The genes are TRBV20-1 and TRBJ2-7, with 9 bases aligning to TRBD2. This CDR3 is built from 17 residues. V was pared by 3 bases and J by 5 bases, with 17 bases of the junction left unmatched. Germline V gene lookup returns CDR1 DFQATT and CDR2 SNEGSKA (reference sequence). CDR3 residues: CSASGLGGASGIDEQYF. The CDR3 region has the DNA TGCAGTGCTAGCGGACTGGGAGGGGCTAGCGGGATCGACGAGCAGTACTTC.

A few counts support this clonotype. This sequence joins TRBV27 and TRBJ1-2; D is possibly TRBD1 (5 bases). The CDR3 contains 16 residues. Germline CDR1 MNHEY, CDR2 SMNVEV (reference sequence). V was clipped by 4 bases and J by 8 bases, with 23 bases between them. CDR3 protein: CASSSSQSSYRSGYTF. CDR3 coding DNA: TGTGCCAGCAGTTCCTCCCAGTCGTCTTACAGGAGCGGCTACACCTTC.

V is TRBV7-2 and J is TRBJ2-7; D uncertain. With 3 bases removed from V and 2 bases from J, the gap between germline ends came to 5 bases. Looked up from germline, CDR1 is SGHTA and CDR2 is FQGNSA. This CDR3 is 12 amino acids long. The CDR3 here is CASSFQTYEQYF. In nucleotides, the CDR3 is TGTGCCAGCAGCTTCCAGACCTACGAGCAGTACTTC.

The chain links TRBV6-4 to TRBJ2-2; D is ambiguous. In germline, CDR1 is MRHNA, CDR2 SNTAGT. The V and J ends lost 4 bases and 4 bases respectively, with 7 bases between them. The CDR3 loop spans 13 amino acids. The CDR3 sequence is CASSVEVTGELFF. The CDR3, as DNA: TGTGCCAGCAGTGTTGAAGTCACCGGGGAGCTGTTTTTT.

For this clonotype: The germline gene is not matched at one end of the junction; a read error may be the cause. This chain connects TRBV7-7 to TRBJ2-1; 8 bases are shared with TRBD1. Germline CDR1 is SSHAT and CDR2 is FNYEAQ (reference sequence). This CDR3 contains 14 residues. The CDR3 loop reads CASSLGQGRNKQFF. CDR3 coding DNA: TGTGCTAGCAGCCTCGGACAGGGACGCAATAAGCAGTTCTTC.